This TCR beta chain originates from a study of identical twins. Germline values: CDR1 MNHEY, CDR2 SVGEGT. The CDR3 is made up of 16 amino acids. With 0 bases removed from V and 3 bases from J, the gap between germline ends came to 11 bases. The sample holds many counts of this clonotype. One entry per CDR3 protein results from TCRdb running MiXCR on the 5' RACE reads. Counted here are a few hundred thousand distinct CDR3 sequences, around 18% occurring once; the ten biggest clones make up 10% to 15%. The gene calls are TRBV6-2 or TRBV6-3 and TRBJ2-2, with D possibly TRBD2 on 5 matching bases. The receptor comes from a man over 45 in good health. Sequencing was performed on naive T cells sorted from blood. CDR3 sequence (DNA): TGTGCCAGCAGTTACTCGGGAGCCGGGTACACCGGGGAGCTGTTTTTT. This gives the protein CASSYSGAGYTGELFF.